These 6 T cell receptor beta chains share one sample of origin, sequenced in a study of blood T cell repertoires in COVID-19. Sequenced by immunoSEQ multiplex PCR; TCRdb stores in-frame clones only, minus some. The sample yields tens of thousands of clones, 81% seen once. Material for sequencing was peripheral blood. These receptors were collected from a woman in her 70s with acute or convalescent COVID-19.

The CDR3 nucleotides are TGTGCCAGTAGTCCTCGACAGATATCTAGCAATCAGCCCCAGCATTTT. Protein: CASSPRQISSNQPQHF. V and J are TRBV19 and TRBJ1-5, with D perhaps TRBD1 (5 bases). CDR3 length: 16 amino acids. CDR1 LNHDA and CDR2 SQIVND come from the germline V gene (reference sequence). Trimming took off 5 bases at V and 0 bases at J, with 14 bases between the two ends. The variable domain in full, with the rest retrieved from reference TRBV19 and TRBJ1-5, is DGGITQSPKYLFRKEGQNVTLSCEQNLNHDAMYWYRQDPGQGLRLIYYSQIVNDFQKGDIAEGYSVSREKKESFPLTVTSAQKNPTAFYLCASSPRQISSNQPQHFGDGTRLSIL.

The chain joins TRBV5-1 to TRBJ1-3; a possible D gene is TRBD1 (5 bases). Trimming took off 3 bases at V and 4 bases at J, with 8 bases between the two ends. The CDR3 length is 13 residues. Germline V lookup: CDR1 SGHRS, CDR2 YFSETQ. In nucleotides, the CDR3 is TGCGCCAGCAGCTCTCGACAGGGAAACACCATATATTTT. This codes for CASSSRQGNTIYF.

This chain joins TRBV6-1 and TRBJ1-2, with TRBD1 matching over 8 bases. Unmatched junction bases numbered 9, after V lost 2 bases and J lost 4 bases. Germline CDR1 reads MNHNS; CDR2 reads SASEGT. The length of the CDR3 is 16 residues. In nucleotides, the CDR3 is TGTGCCAGCAGTGAATTTGGCAGGGGGCGCCTCTATGGCTACACCTTC. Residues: CASSEFGRGRLYGYTF.

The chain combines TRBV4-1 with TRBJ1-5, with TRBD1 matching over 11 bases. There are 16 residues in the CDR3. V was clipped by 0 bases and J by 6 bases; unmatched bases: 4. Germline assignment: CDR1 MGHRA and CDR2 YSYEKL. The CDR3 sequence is CASSQDGTGGGQPQHF. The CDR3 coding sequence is TGCGCCAGCAGCCAAGACGGGACAGGGGGAGGTCAGCCCCAGCATTTT.

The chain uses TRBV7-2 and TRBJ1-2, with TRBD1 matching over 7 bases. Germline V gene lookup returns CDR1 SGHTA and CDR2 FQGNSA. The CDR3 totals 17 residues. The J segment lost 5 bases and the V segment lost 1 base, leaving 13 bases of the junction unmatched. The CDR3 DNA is TGTGCCAGCAGCTTAGAGCCGGGACAGATTAGAGATTATGGCTACACCTTC. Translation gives CASSLEPGQIRDYGYTF.

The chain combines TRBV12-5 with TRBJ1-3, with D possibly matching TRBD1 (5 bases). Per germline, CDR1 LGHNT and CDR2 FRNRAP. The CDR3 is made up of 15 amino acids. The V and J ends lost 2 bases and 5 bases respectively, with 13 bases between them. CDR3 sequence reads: CASGLPLGGRNTIYF. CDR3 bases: TGTGCTAGTGGTTTGCCCTTGGGGGGTCGAAACACCATATATTTT.